This TCR beta chain comes out of a study of T cells in Graves' hyperthyroidism and ophthalmopathy. There were TCR beta CDR3 regions amplified from RNA transcripts. The TCR CDR3 was amplified in a first-round RT-PCR using the HTBI primer set. TCRdb analysed the multiplex PCR reads with MiXCR anew, one entry per CDR3 protein. The table lists 550,000 to 600,000 distinct CDR3 sequences, approximately 14% of them singletons. CDR1 and CDR2 (germline): MNHEY, SMNVEV (reference sequence). Trimming cost V 5 bases and J 3 bases; bases outside gene matches: 11. The CDR3 covers 18 residues. The chain is built from TRBV27 and TRBJ2-3, with TRBD2 matching over 13 bases. Specimen: blood. This clonotype originated in a woman under 30 with Graves' ophthalmopathy. The CDR3, as DNA: TGTGCCAGCAGTCCTCAGCCGGGACTAGCGGGAATTACAGATACGCAGTATTTT. As protein: CASSPQPGLAGITDTQYF.